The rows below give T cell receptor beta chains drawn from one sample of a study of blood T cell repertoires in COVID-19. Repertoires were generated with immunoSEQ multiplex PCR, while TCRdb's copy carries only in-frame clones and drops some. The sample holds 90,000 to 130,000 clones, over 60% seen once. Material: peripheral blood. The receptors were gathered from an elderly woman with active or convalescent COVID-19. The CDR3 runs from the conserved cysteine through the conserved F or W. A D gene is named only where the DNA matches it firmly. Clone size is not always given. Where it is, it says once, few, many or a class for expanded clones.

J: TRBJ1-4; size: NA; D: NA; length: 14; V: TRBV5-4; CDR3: CASSSDRLNEKLFF; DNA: TGTGCCAGCAGCTCCGACAGGCTTAATGAAAAACTGTTTTTT
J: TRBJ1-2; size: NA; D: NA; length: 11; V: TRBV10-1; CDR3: CASSREKGYTF; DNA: TGCGCCAGCAGTCGAGAGAAGGGCTACACCTTC
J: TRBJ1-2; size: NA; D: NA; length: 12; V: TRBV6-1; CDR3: CASSEQGYGYTF; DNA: TGTGCCAGCAGTGAACAGGGTTATGGCTACACCTTC
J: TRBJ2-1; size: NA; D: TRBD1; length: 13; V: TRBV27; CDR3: CASSFSTGFEQFF; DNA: TGTGCCAGCAGTTTCTCGACAGGGTTTGAGCAGTTCTTC
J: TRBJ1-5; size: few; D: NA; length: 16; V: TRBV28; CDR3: CASSPYREWSNQPQHF; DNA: TGTGCCAGCAGCCCGTACAGGGAGTGGAGCAATCAGCCCCAGCATTTT
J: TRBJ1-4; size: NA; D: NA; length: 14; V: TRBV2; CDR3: CASSYRVEGEKLFF; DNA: TGTGCCAGCAGTTACAGGGTTGAGGGTGAAAAACTGTTTTTT
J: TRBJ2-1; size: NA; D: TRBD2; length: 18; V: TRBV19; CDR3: CASSIELAGGSGGDEQFF; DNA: TGTGCCAGTAGTATAGAACTAGCGGGAGGATCGGGGGGGGATGAGCAGTTCTTC
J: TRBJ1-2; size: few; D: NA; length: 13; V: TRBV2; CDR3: CASSGGASDGYTF; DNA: TGTGCCAGCTCGGGCGGGGCATCGGATGGCTACACCTTC
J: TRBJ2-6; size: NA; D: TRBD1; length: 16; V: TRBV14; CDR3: CASSRDRGTGANVLTF; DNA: TGTGCCAGCAGCCGCGACAGGGGAACTGGGGCCAACGTCCTGACTTTC
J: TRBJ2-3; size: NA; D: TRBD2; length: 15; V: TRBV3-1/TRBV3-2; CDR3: CASSRYSGGTDTQYF; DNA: TGTGCCAGCAGCCGATACAGCGGGGGCACAGATACGCAGTATTTT
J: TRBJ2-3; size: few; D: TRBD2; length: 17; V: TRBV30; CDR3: CAWSPGTSGRNTDTQYF; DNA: TGTGCCTGGAGTCCCGGGACTAGCGGGAGGAACACAGATACGCAGTATTTT
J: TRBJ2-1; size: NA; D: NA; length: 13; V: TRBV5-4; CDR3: CASSFQGFGEQFF; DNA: TGTGCCAGCAGCTTCCAGGGTTTTGGTGAGCAGTTCTTC
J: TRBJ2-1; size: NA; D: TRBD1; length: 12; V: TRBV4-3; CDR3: CASSHRDRGQFF; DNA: TGCGCCAGCAGCCACCGGGACAGGGGGCAGTTCTTC
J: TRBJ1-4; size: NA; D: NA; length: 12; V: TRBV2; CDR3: CASSRNNEKLFF; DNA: TGTGCCAGCAGTCGTAATAATGAAAAACTGTTTTTT
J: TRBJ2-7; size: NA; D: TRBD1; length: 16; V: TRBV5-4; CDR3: CASSAPPGHSRGEQYF; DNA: TGTGCCAGCAGCGCTCCCCCGGGACACTCCAGGGGGGAGCAGTACTTC
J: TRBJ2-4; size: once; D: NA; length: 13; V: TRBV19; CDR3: CASAIPAKNIQYF; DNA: TGTGCCAGTGCTATCCCAGCCAAAAACATTCAGTACTTC
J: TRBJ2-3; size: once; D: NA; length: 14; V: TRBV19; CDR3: CASTEAGSTDTQYF; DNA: TGTGCCAGTACGGAGGCCGGCAGCACAGATACGCAGTATTTT
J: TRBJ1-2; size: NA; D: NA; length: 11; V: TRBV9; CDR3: CASSGPYGYTF; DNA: TGTGCCAGCAGTGGGCCCTATGGCTACACCTTC
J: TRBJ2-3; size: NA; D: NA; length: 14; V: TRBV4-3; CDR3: CASSQEESADTQYF; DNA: TGCGCCAGCAGCCAAGAGGAGAGTGCAGATACGCAGTATTTT
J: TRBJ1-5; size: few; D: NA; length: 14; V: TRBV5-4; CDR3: CASSTGGANQPQHF; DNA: TGTGCCAGCAGCACGGGGGGGGCAAATCAGCCCCAGCATTTT
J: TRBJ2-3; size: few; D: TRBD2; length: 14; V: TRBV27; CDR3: CASSLQRGGDTQYF; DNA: TGTGCCAGCAGTTTACAGCGGGGGGGCGATACGCAGTATTTT
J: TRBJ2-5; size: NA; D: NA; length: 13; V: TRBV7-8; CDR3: CASSLRKWETQYF; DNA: TGTGCCAGCAGCTTGAGGAAGTGGGAGACCCAGTACTTC
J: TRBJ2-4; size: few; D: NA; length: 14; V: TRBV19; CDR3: CASSNSVAKNIQYF; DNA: TGTGCCAGTAGTAACAGTGTAGCCAAAAACATTCAGTACTTC
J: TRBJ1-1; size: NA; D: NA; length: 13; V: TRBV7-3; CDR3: CASSTQQGTEAFF; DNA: TGTGCCAGCAGCACCCAACAGGGAACTGAAGCTTTCTTT
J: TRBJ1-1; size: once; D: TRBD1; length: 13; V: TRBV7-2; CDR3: CASSVDRATEAFF; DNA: TGTGCCAGCAGCGTTGACAGGGCCACTGAAGCTTTCTTT
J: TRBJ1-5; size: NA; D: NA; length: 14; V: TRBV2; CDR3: CASSGSVSNQPQHF; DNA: TGTGCCAGCAGTGGTAGCGTGTCCAATCAGCCCCAGCATTTT
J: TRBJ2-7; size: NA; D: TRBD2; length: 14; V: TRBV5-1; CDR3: CASRPPGLPYEQYF; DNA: TGCGCCAGCAGACCACCGGGACTACCCTACGAGCAGTACTTC
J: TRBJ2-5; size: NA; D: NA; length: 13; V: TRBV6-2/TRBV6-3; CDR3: CASSGPGGETQYF; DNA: TGTGCCAGCAGTGGACCAGGGGGGGAGACCCAGTACTTC
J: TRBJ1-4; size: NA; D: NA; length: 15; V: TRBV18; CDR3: CASSPLSTTNEKLFF; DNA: TGTGCCAGCTCACCACTGTCTACAACTAATGAAAAACTGTTTTTT
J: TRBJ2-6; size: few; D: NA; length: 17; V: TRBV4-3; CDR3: CASSQAGGGGGANVLTF; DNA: TGCGCCAGCAGCCAAGCTGGGGGAGGGGGTGGGGCCAACGTCCTGACTTTC
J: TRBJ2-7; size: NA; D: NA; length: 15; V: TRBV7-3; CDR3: CASSPSGQGVGEQYF; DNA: TGTGCCAGCAGCCCAAGCGGGCAGGGGGTGGGCGAGCAGTACTTC
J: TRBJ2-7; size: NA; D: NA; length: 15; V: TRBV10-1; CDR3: CASSESKEQAYEQYF; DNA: TGCGCCAGCAGTGAGTCCAAGGAACAGGCCTACGAGCAGTACTTC
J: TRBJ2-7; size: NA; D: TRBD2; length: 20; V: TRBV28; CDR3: CASISLTGGKGLAGSYEQYF; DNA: TGTGCCAGCATTTCATTAACGGGCGGGAAAGGACTAGCGGGGAGCTACGAGCAGTACTTC
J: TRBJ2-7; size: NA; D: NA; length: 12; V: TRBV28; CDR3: CASSTLSYEQYF; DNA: TGTGCCAGCAGCACTCTCTCCTACGAGCAGTACTTC
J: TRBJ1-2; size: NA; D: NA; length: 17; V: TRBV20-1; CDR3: CSASIGFGQPDLYGYTF; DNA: TGCAGTGCTAGTATAGGGTTCGGACAACCCGATTTATATGGCTACACCTTC
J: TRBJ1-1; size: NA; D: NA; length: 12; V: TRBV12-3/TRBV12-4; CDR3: CASSPQGIGAFF; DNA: TGTGCCAGCAGTCCGCAGGGGATTGGAGCTTTCTTT
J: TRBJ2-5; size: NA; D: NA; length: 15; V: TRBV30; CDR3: CAWSALSGVVETQYF; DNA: TGTGCCTGGAGTGCCTTATCGGGAGTGGTAGAGACCCAGTACTTC